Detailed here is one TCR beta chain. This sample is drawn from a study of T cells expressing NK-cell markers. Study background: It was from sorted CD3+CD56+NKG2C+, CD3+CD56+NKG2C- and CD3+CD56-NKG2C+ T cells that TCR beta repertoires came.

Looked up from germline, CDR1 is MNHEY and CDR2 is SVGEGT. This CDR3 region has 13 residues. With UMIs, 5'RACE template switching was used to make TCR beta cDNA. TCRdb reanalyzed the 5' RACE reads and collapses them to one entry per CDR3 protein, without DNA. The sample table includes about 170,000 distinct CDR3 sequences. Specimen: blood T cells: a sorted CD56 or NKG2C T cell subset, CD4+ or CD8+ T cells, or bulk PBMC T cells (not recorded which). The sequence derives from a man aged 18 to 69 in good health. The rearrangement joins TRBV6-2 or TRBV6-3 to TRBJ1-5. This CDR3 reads CASSRFLFQPQHF.